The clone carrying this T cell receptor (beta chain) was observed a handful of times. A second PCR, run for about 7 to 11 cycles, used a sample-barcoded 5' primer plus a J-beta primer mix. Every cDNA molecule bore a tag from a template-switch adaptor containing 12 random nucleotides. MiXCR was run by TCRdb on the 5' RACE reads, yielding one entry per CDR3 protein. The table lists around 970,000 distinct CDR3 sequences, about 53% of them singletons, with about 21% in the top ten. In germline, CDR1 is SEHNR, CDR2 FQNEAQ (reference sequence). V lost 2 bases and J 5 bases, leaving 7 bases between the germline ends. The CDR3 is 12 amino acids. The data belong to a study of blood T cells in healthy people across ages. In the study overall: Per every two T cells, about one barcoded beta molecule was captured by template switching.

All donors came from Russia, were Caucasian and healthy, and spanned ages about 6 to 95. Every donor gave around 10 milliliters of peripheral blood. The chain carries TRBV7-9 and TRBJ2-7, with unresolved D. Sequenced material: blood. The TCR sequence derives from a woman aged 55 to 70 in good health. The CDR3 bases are TGTGCCAGCAGCTTATACTGGGACGAGCAGTACTTC. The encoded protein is CASSLYWDEQYF.